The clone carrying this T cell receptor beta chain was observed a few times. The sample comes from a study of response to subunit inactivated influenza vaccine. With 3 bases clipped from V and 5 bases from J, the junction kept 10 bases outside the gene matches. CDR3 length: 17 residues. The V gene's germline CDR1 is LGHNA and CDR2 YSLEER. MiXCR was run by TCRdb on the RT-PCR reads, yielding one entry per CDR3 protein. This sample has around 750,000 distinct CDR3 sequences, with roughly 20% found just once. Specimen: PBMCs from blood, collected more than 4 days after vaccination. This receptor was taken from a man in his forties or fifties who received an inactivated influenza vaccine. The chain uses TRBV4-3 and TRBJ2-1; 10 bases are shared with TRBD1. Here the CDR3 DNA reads TGCGCCAGCAGCCATACGTGGGGGACAGGGGACAACAATGAGCAGTTCTTC. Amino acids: CASSHTWGTGDNNEQFF.